A selection of T cell receptor beta chains follows, all from one sample in a study of blood T cells in healthy people across ages. One entry per CDR3 protein, called by TCRdb with MiXCR from the 5' RACE reads. This repertoire shows 1.8 million or so distinct CDR3 sequences, approximately 39% found once; its top ten account for 20% to 25%. Sequencing was done on a sample of blood. Every receptor here comes from a human donor in good health. Each CDR3 is given with its conserved first and last residue.

J: TRBJ1-6
V: TRBV30
CDR3: CAWSVEGAGSPLHF

J: -
V: TRBV5-1
CDR3: CASTMGLAGETQYF

J: TRBJ2-3
V: TRBV7-9
CDR3: CAGSLGAEGYLTDTQYF

J: TRBJ2-7
V: TRBV6-2/TRBV6-3
CDR3: CASRATGQGGEQYF

J: TRBJ2-3
V: TRBV20-1
CDR3: CSASGTGDTDTQYF

J: TRBJ1-2
V: TRBV6-2/TRBV6-3
CDR3: CASSYATGDGYTF

J: TRBJ2-1
V: TRBV3-1
CDR3: CASSQMSNEQFF

J: TRBJ1-2
V: TRBV12-3/TRBV12-4
CDR3: CASRRSVEQGHRGYTF

J: TRBJ2-5
V: TRBV7-2
CDR3: CASSIGQAGTQYF

J: TRBJ2-2
V: TRBV7-3
CDR3: CASSFLAGSNTGELFF

J: TRBJ2-5
V: TRBV28
CDR3: CASSPPLTGGKETQYF

J: TRBJ2-7
V: TRBV29-1
CDR3: CSVETGAQLYEQYF

J: TRBJ2-5
V: TRBV4-1
CDR3: CASSPGGGTSGPETQYF

J: TRBJ2-5
V: TRBV20-1
CDR3: CSARDAGLAGGEEGTQYF

J: TRBJ2-5
V: TRBV27
CDR3: CASSATGGPQETQYF

J: -
V: TRBV7-2
CDR3: CASSLGILATASYDEQYF

J: TRBJ2-5
V: TRBV5-1
CDR3: CASSFRSASKETQYF

J: TRBJ2-5
V: TRBV29-1
CDR3: CSVEGVEQYF

J: TRBJ2-7
V: TRBV6-2/TRBV6-3
CDR3: CASSYVRANRSYEQYF

J: TRBJ1-2
V: TRBV14
CDR3: CASSYGATYGYTF

J: TRBJ1-2
V: TRBV10-3
CDR3: CAIREQGTYGYTF

J: TRBJ2-3
V: TRBV29-1
CDR3: CCVSGLNTDTQYF